The following is a T cell receptor (beta chain) sequence with its context. This entry belongs to a study of blood T cell repertoires in COVID-19. Study overall: Both acute and convalescent COVID-19 samples were obtained from the United States, Italy and Spain. The cDNA or gDNA used as material had been derived from T cells, B-cell-depleted T cells, or PBMCs.

Assay: immunoSEQ multiplex PCR; the TCRdb copy retains only in-frame clones and omits some. The sample carries roughly 250,000 clones, roughly 87% recorded once. V shed 4 bases, J shed 6 bases, and the junction held 9 bases outside the gene matches. The CDR3 has 15 amino acids. CDR1 is SGHRS, CDR2 YFSETQ, per germline. This chain uses TRBV5-1 with TRBJ2-3, with TRBD1 matching 9 bases. The receptor comes from a man aged 55 to 69 who had recovered from COVID-19. Material: peripheral blood. CDR3 coding DNA: TGCGCCAGCAGCGGAACAGGGGGCAGGGGGGATACGCAGTATTTT. Translated, it gives CASSGTGGRGDTQYF.